Presented here are 22 T cell receptor beta chains from one specimen sequenced in a study of cytomegalovirus exposure and HLA in healthy donors. The PCR was carried out with 60 Vbeta primers and 13 Jbeta primers. Sequencing used immunoSEQ multiplex PCR; TCRdb keeps in-frame clones, though not all of them. Here the sample spans 150,000 or so clones, about three quarters being singletons. The sequencing sample was made of PBMCs. These receptor sequences come from a man in his forties in good health and CMV-seropositive.

This clone has more than one count but fewer than ten. The chain has TRBV5-6 and TRBJ2-3, with 8 bases lining up with TRBD2. The junction had 2 bases not matched to a gene; V was cut back by 5 bases and J by 3 bases. The CDR3 spans 13 residues. Germline V gives CDR1 SGHDT, CDR2 YYEEEE. CDR3 DNA: TGTGCCAGCAGTTTAGCGGGAACAGATACGCAGTATTTT. It codes for CASSLAGTDTQYF.

There are a few counts of this clone. Here the CDR3 reads CASSLGVLAGFHNEQFF. The CDR3 DNA follows: TGTGCCAGCAGCTTAGGGGTACTAGCGGGATTCCACAATGAGCAGTTCTTC. The chain combines TRBV7-6 with TRBJ2-1; 10 bases align to TRBD2. The CDR3 length is 17 residues. V dropped 1 base and J dropped 5; count of bases not matched to a gene: 8. The germline V gene encodes CDR1 SGHVS and CDR2 FNYEAQ.

V is TRBV5-1 and J is TRBJ1-4; 9 bases line up with TRBD1. CDR3 size: 15 residues. Germline V gives CDR1 SGHRS, CDR2 YFSETQ. V shed 6 bases, J shed 4 bases, and the junction held 7 bases outside the gene matches. CDR3 DNA: TGCGCCAGCACCCCACAGGGGGCCAGTAATGAAAAACTGTTTTTT. Protein product: CASTPQGASNEKLFF.

The rearrangement joins TRBV30 to TRBJ1-1, with TRBD1 matching 8 bases. This CDR3 has 13 residues. CDR1 GTSNPN and CDR2 SVGIG come from the germline V gene (reference sequence). Germline trimming cut 2 bases from V and 3 bases from J; bases unmatched to any gene: 2. The CDR3 loop reads CAWSQDRDTEAFF. The CDR3 DNA follows: TGTGCCTGGAGTCAGGACAGGGACACTGAAGCTTTCTTT.

V gene TRBV9 combines with J gene TRBJ2-3, with 10 bases matching TRBD2. CDR3 length: 16 amino acids. Germline lookup yields CDR1 SGDLS and CDR2 YYNGEE. The V gene end was trimmed by 4 bases and the J gene end by 6 bases; junction bases not matched to a gene: 11. The CDR3, as DNA: TGTGCCAGCAGCCCCCGTCTAGCGGGAGCGGGTGATACGCAGTATTTT. Translating gives CASSPRLAGAGDTQYF.

The J gene is TRBJ1-6, the V gene TRBV2; D gene uncertain. In germline, CDR1 is SNHLY, CDR2 FYNNEI. V was cut by 5 bases and J by 6 bases, with 11 bases left in between. The CDR3 is made up of 14 amino acids. CDR3 sequence: CASSREAINSPLHF. CDR3 coding DNA: TGTGCCAGCAGTAGAGAAGCTATTAATTCACCCCTCCACTTT.

The chain uses TRBV18 and TRBJ1-5; D uncertain. V gave up 5 bases and J gave up 1 base, with 9 bases separating them. In germline, CDR1 is KGHSH, CDR2 LQKENI. This CDR3 spans 14 amino acids. This CDR3 is CASSAAGSNQPQHF. CDR3 bases: TGTGCCAGCTCAGCAGCGGGGAGCAATCAGCCCCAGCATTTT.

The chain has TRBV15 and TRBJ2-7; D remains unclear. This CDR3 has 15 amino acids. Looked up from germline, CDR1 is LNHNV and CDR2 is YYDKDF (reference sequence). Trimming took off 1 base at V and 6 bases at J, with 16 bases between the two ends. The CDR3 is CATSRVDAASSEQYF. The CDR3 nucleotides are TGTGCCACCAGCAGAGTGGATGCGGCTTCGAGCGAGCAGTACTTC.

The chain links TRBV7-6 to TRBJ1-3, with D perhaps TRBD1 (6 bases). V was cut by 4 bases and J by 2 bases, with 9 bases left in between. Germline V gene data show CDR1 as SGHVS and CDR2 as FNYEAQ. The CDR3 covers 14 residues. CDR3 loop: CASSSQGTGNTIYF. In DNA form, the CDR3 reads TGTGCCAGCAGCTCACAGGGAACTGGAAACACCATATATTTT.

The V and J genes are TRBV6-4 and TRBJ2-3; TRBD2 might be the D (6 bases). This CDR3 spans 15 amino acids. The V gene lost 8 bases and the J gene lost 5 bases, with 20 bases spanning the gap. Germline V gene data show CDR1 as MRHNA and CDR2 as SNTAGT. CDR3 amino acids: CASSDGASAGDTQYF. The DNA of the CDR3 is TGTGCCAGCTCCGACGGGGCTAGCGCTGGAGATACGCAGTATTTT.

V is TRBV12-1 and J is TRBJ2-5; TRBD1, the D gene given by the table, was not confirmed from the DNA. TRBV12-1 is shown as a pseudogene. The CDR3 runs 11 residues. DNA for the CDR3: TGTGCCAGCGACAGGGGTGAGACCCAGTACTTC. Translating gives CASDRGETQYF.

V is TRBV18 and J is TRBJ1-1, with 7 bases aligning to TRBD1. Unmatched junction bases numbered 8, after V lost 9 bases and J lost 4 bases. The CDR3 is made up of 13 amino acids. The germline CDR1 and CDR2 sequences are KGHSH and LQKENI. CDR3 sequence (DNA): TGTGCCAGTCAGGGGGGAATGGGCACTGAAGCTTTCTTT. It translates to CASQGGMGTEAFF.

J is TRBJ1-5 and V is TRBV28; D ambiguous. Germline V CDR1 and CDR2: MDHEN, SYDVKM. This CDR3 is 12 amino acids long. Trimming cost V 0 bases and J 7 bases, with 4 bases left between them. CDR3 in DNA: TGTGCCAGCAGTTTATGGAGCCAGCCCCAGCATTTT. Protein product: CASSLWSQPQHF.

J is TRBJ2-5 and V is TRBV7-9; D is possibly TRBD1 (6 bases). The CDR3 runs 14 residues. Between the trimmed V and J ends, which lost 1 base and 3 bases, there was a span of 9 bases. CDR1 is SEHNR, CDR2 FQNEAQ, per germline (reference sequence). CDR3: CASSLDGTKETQYF. The DNA for the CDR3 is TGTGCCAGCAGCTTAGATGGGACAAAAGAGACCCAGTACTTC. The whole variable domain, remainder taken from reference TRBV7-9 and TRBJ2-5, is DTGVSQNPRHKITKRGQNVTFRCDPISEHNRLYWYRQTLGQGPEFLTYFQNEAQLEKSRLLSDRFSAERPKGSFSTLEIQRTEQGDSAMYLCASSLDGTKETQYFGPGTRLLVL.

The CDR3 region has the DNA TGTGCTACCCAGGCTAGCGGGAGTTTAGAGACCCAGTACTTC. The encoded protein is CATQASGSLETQYF. The chain joins TRBV19 to TRBJ2-5; 10 bases match TRBD2. The germline V gene has CDR1 LNHDA and CDR2 SQIVND (reference sequence). The CDR3 is 14 amino acids.

The V gene is TRBV5-3, the J gene TRBJ2-3; D is perhaps TRBD1 (6 bases). TRBV5-3 is an ORF for which the function is uncertain. This CDR3 contains 15 residues. V lost 2 bases and J 4 bases, leaving 14 bases between the germline ends. CDR3 in DNA: TGTGCCAGAAGCTTTGAGGGGGACCCGCCAGATACGCAGTATTTT. This codes for CARSFEGDPPDTQYF.

The rearrangement joins TRBV18 to TRBJ1-1; perhaps TRBD1 as D (5 bases). CDR1 is KGHSH, CDR2 LQKENI, per germline. CDR3 size: 18 residues. Trimming took 3 bases from V and 0 from J, leaving 20 bases between them. This CDR3 reads CASSPPGIGGTLNTEAFF. The CDR3 DNA sequence: TGTGCCAGCTCACCTCCCGGAATTGGGGGGACCTTGAACACTGAAGCTTTCTTT.

This clone is a singleton in its sample. The rearrangement uses TRBV19 and TRBJ2-1; D is possibly TRBD1 (6 bases). The CDR3 has 15 residues. Trimming shortened V by 2 bases and J by 0 bases, and 8 bases separated the two germline ends. Looked up from germline, CDR1 is LNHDA and CDR2 is SQIVND (reference sequence). The CDR3 coding sequence is TGTGCCAGTAGTATAAAAGGGGGCTCCTACAATGAGCAGTTCTTC. This gives the protein CASSIKGGSYNEQFF.

The chain recombines TRBV5-6 with TRBJ2-5; D not certain. Near its end, the DNA agrees better with TRBJ2-7, so the J call may be wrong. The germline V gene encodes CDR1 SGHDT and CDR2 YYEEEE. This CDR3 is built from 15 residues. In DNA form, the CDR3 reads TGTGCCAGCAGCTTGGCCAATTGGGCAGGCTACGAGCAGTACTTC. Its protein is CASSLANWAGYEQYF.

The genes are TRBV5-1 and TRBJ2-4; 8 bases map to TRBD2. Per the germline V gene, CDR1 is SGHRS and CDR2 is YFSETQ. The CDR3 is 15 amino acids. The J segment lost 5 bases and the V segment lost 2 bases, leaving 6 bases of the junction unmatched. The CDR3 reads CASSLSGSSENIQYF. CDR3 coding DNA: TGCGCCAGCAGCTTAAGCGGGAGTTCTGAAAACATTCAGTACTTC.

The gene calls are TRBV2 and TRBJ1-1; D call uncertain. The CDR3 has 14 residues. Germline CDR1 SNHLY, CDR2 FYNNEI. V lost 2 bases, J lost 3 bases, and 10 bases lay in between. The chain's CDR3 is CASSERAPYTEAFF. In DNA, the CDR3 is TGTGCCAGCAGTGAAAGAGCTCCTTACACTGAAGCTTTCTTT.

The chain uses TRBV5-8 and TRBJ2-7; a possible D gene is TRBD1 (5 bases). This CDR3 contains 15 residues. V dropped 0 bases and J dropped 3 bases, with 13 bases sitting between them. Germline CDR1 is SGHTS and CDR2 is YDEGEE. The CDR3: CASSLDHYRSYEQYF. The CDR3 DNA sequence: TGTGCCAGCAGCTTGGATCATTACAGGAGCTACGAGCAGTACTTC.